Presented here are 11 T cell receptor beta chains from one specimen sequenced in a study of blood T cell repertoires in COVID-19. Produced via immunoSEQ multiplex PCR; TCRdb's table is partial and in-frame only. The sample records under 300,000 clones, about 87% being singletons. Sequencing used peripheral blood. The receptor source for this set is a woman aged 40 to 50 with acute or convalescent COVID-19.

V is TRBV19 and J is TRBJ1-6; 10 bases are a match to TRBD1. Germline trimming cut 5 bases from V and 8 bases from J; bases unmatched to any gene: 9. The CDR3 covers 16 residues. Germline-derived CDR1 and CDR2 are LNHDA and SQIVND (reference sequence). CDR3 amino acids: CASSSRTGGSDSPLHF. The CDR3 DNA reads TGTGCCAGTAGTTCGCGGACAGGGGGGAGTGATTCACCCCTCCACTTT.

The rearrangement links TRBV7-6 to TRBJ1-1; TRBD1 agrees at 9 bases. V lost 0 bases, J lost 4 bases, and 0 bases stayed unmatched. The CDR3 contains 14 residues. CDR1 SGHVS and CDR2 FNYEAQ come from the germline V gene. DNA for the CDR3: TGTGCCAGCAGCTTAGCGGACAGGGGCACTGAAGCTTTCTTT. It encodes CASSLADRGTEAFF. The variable domain in full, completed from reference TRBV7-6 and TRBJ1-1, reads GAGVSQSPRYKVTKRGQDVALRCDPISGHVSLYWYRQALGQGPEFLTYFNYEAQQDKSGLPNDRFSAERPEGSISTLTIQRTEQRDSAMYRCASSLADRGTEAFFGQGTRLTVV.

This clone appeared once. The chain employs TRBV5-1 and TRBJ2-1; D gene ambiguous. The germline gives CDR1 SGHRS, CDR2 YFSETQ. CDR3 length: 13 residues. Trimming cost V 2 bases and J 5 bases, with 8 bases left between them. CDR3 sequence reads: CASSFRLNNEQFF. As DNA, the CDR3 is TGCGCCAGCAGCTTTAGATTGAACAATGAGCAGTTCTTC.

The V and J genes are TRBV7-6 and TRBJ1-4; D is possibly TRBD1 (5 bases). The CDR3 loop spans 15 amino acids. With 4 bases removed from V and 8 bases from J, the gap between germline ends came to 17 bases. CDR1 is SGHVS, CDR2 FNYEAQ, per germline. CDR3 residues: CASSSAGGIVEKLFF. CDR3 DNA: TGTGCCAGCAGCTCAGCGGGGGGAATAGTAGAAAAACTGTTTTTT.

The table lists this clone with a count of one. This chain joins TRBV6-5 and TRBJ1-1; D call uncertain. CDR3 size: 15 residues. The V gene lost 7 bases and the J gene lost 1 base, with 16 bases spanning the gap. Germline values: CDR1 MNHEY, CDR2 SVGAGI. CDR3 sequence (DNA): TGTGCCAGCAACCCCAGGTACCCACAGAACACTGAAGCTTTCTTT. Translating gives CASNPRYPQNTEAFF.

This clone is a singleton in its sample. V gene TRBV29-1 combines with J gene TRBJ1-2, with D hard to call. The germline CDR1 and CDR2 sequences are SQVTM and ANQGSEA. V was clipped by 6 bases and J by 4 bases, with 9 bases between them. The CDR3 runs 11 residues. The CDR3 spells CSVAEGYGYTF. CDR3 coding DNA: TGCAGCGTAGCGGAGGGCTATGGCTACACCTTC.

The chain joins TRBV3-1 (or the pseudogene TRBV3-2) to TRBJ1-3; the D is unclear. V lost 1 base, J lost 1 base, and 14 bases lay in between. Germline CDR1 is LGHDT and CDR2 is YNNKEL (reference sequence). This CDR3 contains 17 residues. The CDR3 region is CASSQGSGYRSGNTIYF. In DNA form, the CDR3 reads TGTGCCAGCAGCCAAGGGTCAGGCTACCGATCTGGAAACACCATATATTTT.

The chain employs TRBV6-1 and TRBJ1-6, with a possible D match to TRBD1 (6 bases). There are 15 residues in the CDR3. Germline CDR1 reads MNHNS; CDR2 reads SASEGT. V was shortened by 3 bases and J by 4 bases, with 10 bases between the two germline ends. CDR3 coding DNA: TGTGCCAGCAGTGACGAACAGGGTTATAATTCACCCCTCCACTTT. It yields the protein CASSDEQGYNSPLHF.

The genes are TRBV12-2 and TRBJ2-2; the listed D gene, TRBD2, was not tested against the DNA. TRBV12-2 is described as a pseudogene. This CDR3 has 17 amino acids. The CDR3 bases are TGTGCAAGTCGCTTAAAGTTGAGGGAGGCGAACACCGGGGAGCTGTTTTTT. Translated: CASRLKLREANTGELFF.

The chain is built from TRBV7-2 and TRBJ2-2; 11 nucleotides line up with TRBD2. The CDR3 sequence is 18 residues long. Germline V gene sequence: CDR1 SGHTA, CDR2 FQGNSA. After removal of 1 base from V and 3 bases from J, the junction contained 7 bases not matched to a gene. This CDR3 reads CASSLVASGGRDTGELFF. The CDR3 DNA sequence: TGTGCCAGCAGCTTAGTGGCTAGCGGGGGGAGGGACACCGGGGAGCTGTTTTTT.

The chain uses TRBV5-1 and TRBJ1-2; TRBD1 might be the D (6 bases). Germline V gene sequence: CDR1 SGHRS, CDR2 YFSETQ. The V end was cut by 4 bases, the J end by 6 bases, with 19 bases between. The CDR3 contains 15 residues. The DNA of the CDR3 is TGCGCCAGCAGCCACCCAGACAGGCGTGGCGATGGCTACACCTTC. Translation gives CASSHPDRRGDGYTF.